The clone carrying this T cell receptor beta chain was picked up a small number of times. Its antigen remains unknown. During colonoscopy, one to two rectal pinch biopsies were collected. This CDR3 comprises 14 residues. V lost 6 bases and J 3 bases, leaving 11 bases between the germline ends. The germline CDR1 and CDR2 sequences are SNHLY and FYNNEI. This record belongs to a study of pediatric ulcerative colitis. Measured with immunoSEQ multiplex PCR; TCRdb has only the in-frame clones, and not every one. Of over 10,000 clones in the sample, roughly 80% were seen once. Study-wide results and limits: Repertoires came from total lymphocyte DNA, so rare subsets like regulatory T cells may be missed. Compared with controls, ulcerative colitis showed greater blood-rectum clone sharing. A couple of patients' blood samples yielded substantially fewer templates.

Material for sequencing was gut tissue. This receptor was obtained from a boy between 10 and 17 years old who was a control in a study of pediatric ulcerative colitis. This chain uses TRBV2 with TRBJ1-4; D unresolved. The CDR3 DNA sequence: TGTGCCAGCAGAGGAGGCGTATCTAATGAAAAACTGTTTTTT. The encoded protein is CASRGGVSNEKLFF.